The rows below give T cell receptor beta chains drawn from one sample of a study of T cell repertoires and HLA-DP antigens. Their antigen targets remain unknown. Assay used: immunoSEQ multiplex PCR; TCRdb lists only in-frame clones, some missing. The table lists about 120,000 clones, almost 95% of them singletons. The sequenced sample was CD4+ T cells from PBMCs. All receptors come from a woman aged 18-35 years in good health and CMV-seronegative. Each CDR3 is given with its conserved first and last residue. Each record gives: clone size, V gene, D gene, J gene, CDR3 protein, CDR3 DNA. The D gene is left open where the match is weak. Size tells how often a clone was seen (once, few, many) or the class of an expanded clone, and some rows leave it out.

>-|TRBV4-3|-|TRBJ2-1
CASSQVRDVSSYNEQFF
TGCGCCAGCAGCCAAGTCCGGGACGTGAGCTCCTACAATGAGCAGTTCTTC
>-|TRBV6-5|TRBD2|TRBJ2-5
CASSYSGLGQETQYF
TGTGCCAGCAGTTACTCCGGACTAGGACAAGAGACCCAGTACTTC
>-|TRBV19|TRBD1|TRBJ1-6
CASTPRTGGSPLHF
TGTGCCAGTACCCCAAGGACAGGGGGATCACCCCTCCACTTT
>-|TRBV19|-|TRBJ1-2
CASFQGNSYGYTF
TGTGCCAGCTTTCAGGGGAACAGCTATGGCTACACCTTC
>-|TRBV27|-|TRBJ2-7
CASSFLARNYEQYF
TGTGCCAGCAGTTTCTTGGCCCGCAACTACGAGCAGTACTTC
>-|TRBV29-1|TRBD2|TRBJ2-5
CSVRLAGQETQYF
TGCAGCGTCAGACTAGCGGGGCAAGAGACCCAGTACTTC
>-|TRBV5-1|-|TRBJ1-5
CASSVEGGNQPQHF
TGCGCCAGCAGCGTGGAAGGGGGCAATCAGCCCCAGCATTTT
>-|TRBV7-9|-|TRBJ1-2
CASSFPTAVYYGYTF
TGTGCCAGCAGCTTTCCGACAGCGGTCTACTATGGCTACACCTTC
>-|TRBV20-1|-|TRBJ2-7
CSARGVYEQYF
TGCAGTGCTAGAGGGGTCTACGAGCAGTACTTC
>-|TRBV10-3|TRBD1|TRBJ1-1
CAISQGETGAHRAFF
TGTGCCATCAGCCAAGGAGAGACAGGGGCCCATAGGGCTTTCTTT
>-|TRBV5-5|-|TRBJ1-2
CASSLMQAGNYGYTF
TGTGCCAGCAGCTTAATGCAGGCGGGCAACTATGGCTACACCTTC
>once|TRBV11-2|-|TRBJ2-3
CASSFGGALTDTQYF
TGTGCCAGCAGCTTCGGGGGAGCTCTCACAGATACGCAGTATTTT
>-|TRBV29-1|-|TRBJ1-3
CSALTGVGGNTIYF
TGCAGCGCTTTAACCGGAGTTGGCGGAAACACCATATATTTT
>-|TRBV9|TRBD1|TRBJ1-2
CASSRGGEQPWTGMSNYGYTF
TGTGCCAGCAGCCGGGGAGGGGAACAACCGTGGACAGGGATGTCTAACTATGGCTACACCTTC
>-|TRBV5-1|-|TRBJ1-1
CASSLSGISTAFF
TGCGCCAGCAGCTTGTCCGGGATATCGACGGCTTTCTTT
>-|TRBV7-9|TRBD1|TRBJ1-2
CASSQGQGAGYGYTF
TGTGCCAGCAGCCAAGGACAGGGGGCCGGCTATGGCTACACCTTC
>-|TRBV6-5|-|TRBJ2-2
CASVSSNTGELFF
TGTGCCAGCGTATCTTCGAACACCGGGGAGCTGTTTTTT
>once|TRBV9|-|TRBJ1-1
CASSVDGVEAFF
TGTGCCAGCAGCGTAGACGGGGTTGAAGCTTTCTTT
>-|TRBV2|TRBD1|TRBJ1-1
CASIRDRGDTEAFF
TGTGCCAGCATTCGGGACAGGGGGGACACTGAAGCTTTCTTT
>-|TRBV7-8|TRBD1|TRBJ1-2
CASSSGTGISGGYGYTF
TGTGCCAGCAGCTCCGGGACAGGGATATCGGGAGGCTATGGCTACACCTTC
>-|TRBV5-4|-|TRBJ1-2
CASSLEGFYGYTF
TGTGCCAGCAGCTTGGAAGGGTTCTATGGCTACACCTTC
>once|TRBV2|TRBD2|TRBJ2-1
CASSKLAGVRNEQFF
TGTGCCAGCAGCAAACTAGCGGGAGTAAGGAATGAGCAGTTCTTC
>-|TRBV7-9|-|TRBJ2-7
CASSPAPPYEQYF
TGTGCCAGCAGCCCGGCCCCTCCATACGAGCAGTACTTC
>-|TRBV6-5|-|TRBJ1-1
CASRGGGVNTEAFF
TGTGCCAGCAGAGGGGGAGGGGTGAACACTGAAGCTTTCTTT
>-|TRBV10-2|TRBD1|TRBJ2-7
CASSPRQGVDYEQYF
TGCGCCAGCAGCCCTCGACAGGGGGTAGACTACGAGCAGTACTTC
>-|TRBV9|-|TRBJ2-4
CASSVDSGNIQYF
TGTGCCAGCAGCGTAGACAGCGGGAACATTCAGTACTTC
>-|TRBV7-8|-|TRBJ2-5
CASSLAEALGGTQYF
TGTGCCAGCAGCTTAGCTGAGGCACTAGGCGGGACCCAGTACTTC
>-|TRBV18|-|TRBJ2-4
CASSPPGAGAKNIQYF
TGTGCCAGCTCACCACCCGGGGCTGGTGCCAAAAACATTCAGTACTTC
>-|TRBV5-6|-|TRBJ1-5
CASSLWIGRNQPQHF
TGTGCCAGCAGCTTGTGGATAGGGAGGAATCAGCCCCAGCATTTT
>-|TRBV5-1|-|TRBJ2-3
CASSLVPGSTDTQYF
TGCGCCAGCAGCTTGGTACCTGGTAGCACAGATACGCAGTATTTT
>-|TRBV19|-|TRBJ1-2
CASSIVGADYGYTF
TGTGCCAGTAGTATAGTAGGGGCGGACTATGGCTACACCTTC